This record concerns one TCR beta chain sequence. Its binding antigen is unknown. No clone much larger than this one lies a single base away; base qualities are absent. CDR3 length: 15 amino acids, cysteine to phenylalanine. CDR3 DNA only is kept here, 45 bases in frame from base 1. V was cut back by 4 bases and J by 3 bases, leaving a gap of 14 bases between them. As encoded in the germline V gene, CDR1 is KGHDR while CDR2 is SFDVKD. The sample belongs to a study of CD8+CD57+ T cells in acquired aplastic anemia (dated by TCRdb to the late 2010s). With respect to the entire study: On average, sorted CD4+ and CD8+ cells yielded around 3.5 ug of extracted DNA, with a range of about 0.17 to 27.4 ug. CD8+CD57+ expansion was defined as frequency above the mean frequency observed in healthy subjects.

Genomic DNA was used as template for profiling of TCR beta VDJ combinations and CDR3 sequences. An Illumina HiSeq 2000 was the platform used for TCR repertoire sequencing. The paper's processing steps were these. TRBV/TRBJ rearrangement plots, CDR3 size and DJ length profiles, and Simpson's diversity index were used to assess repertoires. The most abundant DNA sequence in the deep sequencing data was defined as the immunodominant clone. CDR3 amino acid sequences were checked for sharing between subjects and were compared against published repertoires and the VDJdb database. Clones were called with MiXCR by TCRdb after fastp trimmed the public reads at Q25, and only in-frame beta chains were retained. Each CDR3 protein appears once, grouped with its most common genes and DNA. The V and J calls and clone size are TCRdb's, not the authors'. The sample yields about 98,000 distinct CDR3 sequences; 55% to 80% were counted once. Of the sample, 55% to 65% falls within the top ten clones.

The patients picked for sequencing were ones in whom flow cytometry had shown an expansion of CD8+CD57+ cells. All patients had severe acquired aplastic anemia diagnosed by International Study of Aplastic Anemia and Agranulocytosis and Camitta criteria. Patients had received no therapy at the time of blood sampling. TCR repertoires of sorted CD4+ and CD8+ blood T cells from severe aplastic anemia patients and healthy subjects were deep-sequenced in the study. Patients were enrolled under clinicaltrials.gov protocols 00001620, 01623167, 00001397, 00071045, 00081523 and 00961064 in the USA. Ficoll-Paque density gradient centrifugation was used to isolate peripheral blood mononuclear cells. Before DNA extraction, CD4+ and CD8+ T cells were sorted with FACS or magnetic beads. Broad study findings and their caveats: Although roughly 30 CD8+ CDR3 sequences were shared by patients and controls, these sequences appeared highly expressed in patients and within the immunodominant clones of patients. No significant difference in CD8+ Simpson's diversity was found between patients and healthy controls (P=0.060).

The sample consisted of sorted CD4+, CD8+, or CD8+CD57+ T cells (not recorded which) from PBMCs. Recombination linked TRBV24-1 to TRBJ2-5; TRBD1 might be the D gene, on 6 matching bases. The source is a human donor with aplastic anemia. In nucleotides, the sequence is TGTGCCACCAGTGAATCGGGACACTCAAAAGAGACCCAGTACTTC. It specifies CATSESGHSKETQYF.